These T cell receptor beta chains were read from a single sample in a study of T cell responses to AZD1222 COVID-19 vaccine. Libraries were prepared by immunoSEQ multiplex PCR; TCRdb keeps only in-frame clonotypes and omits some of them. The sample contains about 180,000 clones, roughly 88% of which appear only once. Sample: peripheral blood, taken on day 0 of AZD1222 vaccination. Receptors were obtained from an adult in good health. CDR3s include the opening cysteine and the closing phenylalanine or tryptophan. The D gene is left open where the match is weak. A row's size may be missing; if present it is once, few, many or a size class.

J: TRBJ1-3; D: .; size: .; V: TRBV30; CDR3: CAWSGPGTGNTIYF; DNA: TGTGCCTGGAGTGGTCCCGGGACTGGAAACACCATATATTTT
J: TRBJ1-4; D: TRBD1; size: .; V: TRBV7-6; CDR3: CASSSRQGARTNEKLFF; DNA: TGTGCCAGCAGCTCCCGACAGGGGGCGCGAACTAATGAAAAACTGTTTTTT
J: TRBJ1-2; D: TRBD1; size: few; V: TRBV19; CDR3: CASSSGGTGDYGYTF; DNA: TGTGCCAGTAGTAGTGGTGGGACAGGGGATTATGGCTACACCTTC
J: TRBJ2-1; D: .; size: .; V: TRBV29-1; CDR3: CSVEVEGSIEQFF; DNA: TGCAGCGTTGAAGTGGAGGGTTCGATTGAGCAGTTCTTC
J: TRBJ2-3; D: .; size: .; V: TRBV7-2; CDR3: CASSHGRDLRFLRTDTQYF; DNA: TGTGCCAGCAGCCACGGCCGGGACCTACGGTTTTTGAGGACAGATACGCAGTATTTT
J: TRBJ1-4; D: .; size: .; V: TRBV27; CDR3: CASTGVGHNEKLFF; DNA: TGTGCCAGCACCGGGGTCGGGCATAATGAAAAACTGTTTTTT
J: TRBJ1-2; D: .; size: .; V: TRBV6-5; CDR3: CASRGGSNDYTF; DNA: TGTGCCAGCAGGGGGGGCTCTAATGACTACACCTTC
J: TRBJ1-1; D: .; size: once; V: TRBV7-9; CDR3: CASSSTGTSEAFF; DNA: TGTGCCAGCAGCTCAACCGGGACGTCTGAAGCTTTCTTT
J: TRBJ2-6; D: .; size: .; V: TRBV10-2; CDR3: CASSEVPTGANVLTF; DNA: TGCGCCAGCAGTGAGGTACCGACTGGGGCCAACGTCCTGACTTTC
J: TRBJ1-1; D: TRBD1; size: .; V: TRBV24-1; CDR3: CATSDTTQGGFTEAFF; DNA: TGTGCCACCAGTGATACGACCCAGGGGGGGTTCACTGAAGCTTTCTTT
J: TRBJ1-2; D: TRBD1; size: .; V: TRBV4-1; CDR3: CASSQVGQGTSNYGYTF; DNA: TGCGCCAGCAGCCAAGTGGGACAGGGGACGTCTAACTATGGCTACACCTTC
J: TRBJ1-2; D: .; size: .; V: TRBV11-2; CDR3: CASSSPTRGSGYTF; DNA: TGTGCCAGCAGCTCGCCGACCAGGGGCTCCGGCTACACCTTC
J: TRBJ2-7; D: .; size: .; V: TRBV7-8; CDR3: CASSLLTSSSYEQYF; DNA: TGTGCCAGCAGCTTATTAACTTCTAGCTCCTACGAGCAGTACTTC
J: TRBJ2-7; D: .; size: .; V: TRBV4-1; CDR3: CASSQEVGLIYEQYF; DNA: TGCGCCAGCAGCCAAGAGGTGGGACTCATCTACGAGCAGTACTTC
J: TRBJ1-4; D: .; size: .; V: TRBV10-1; CDR3: CASSPRDIATNEKLFF; DNA: TGCGCCAGCAGTCCAAGGGACATTGCAACTAATGAAAAACTGTTTTTT
J: TRBJ2-5; D: TRBD2; size: .; V: TRBV4-3; CDR3: CASSYGTRETQYF; DNA: TGCGCCAGCAGCTACGGGACTAGGGAGACCCAGTACTTC
J: TRBJ2-7; D: .; size: .; V: TRBV27; CDR3: CASSFSLEGGEQYF; DNA: TGTGCCAGCAGTTTCTCCCTGGAGGGGGGAGAGCAGTACTTC
J: TRBJ2-5; D: .; size: .; V: TRBV5-6; CDR3: CASSLAQGRGRETQYF; DNA: TGTGCCAGCAGCTTGGCGCAGGGGAGGGGGCGCGAGACCCAGTACTTC
J: TRBJ2-2; D: .; size: .; V: TRBV3-1/TRBV3-2; CDR3: CASSQLANTGELFF; DNA: TGTGCCAGCAGCCAACTAGCGAACACCGGGGAGCTGTTTTTT
J: TRBJ1-1; D: .; size: .; V: TRBV18; CDR3: CASSPGGSFAEAFF; DNA: TGTGCCAGCTCACCGGGGGGCAGTTTCGCTGAAGCTTTCTTT
J: TRBJ1-3; D: .; size: .; V: TRBV3-1/TRBV3-2; CDR3: CASSQGTAGNTIYF; DNA: TGTGCCAGCAGCCAAGGGACAGCTGGAAACACCATATATTTT
J: TRBJ1-2; D: .; size: .; V: TRBV6-5; CDR3: CASSYVSVNGRGYTF; DNA: TGTGCCAGCAGTTACGTATCGGTGAACGGGCGTGGCTACACCTTC
J: TRBJ2-7; D: .; size: .; V: TRBV6-5; CDR3: CASSPGPDYEQYF; DNA: TGTGCCAGCAGCCCGGGACCGGACTACGAGCAGTACTTC
J: TRBJ2-7; D: .; size: .; V: TRBV9; CDR3: CASSVGPNAGWGNEQYF; DNA: TGTGCCAGCAGCGTAGGCCCCAACGCGGGGTGGGGGAACGAGCAGTACTTC
J: TRBJ2-7; D: .; size: .; V: TRBV7-2; CDR3: CASSLRGDPFAYEQYF; DNA: TGTGCCAGCAGCTTACGTGGGGACCCCTTCGCCTACGAGCAGTACTTC
J: TRBJ1-2; D: TRBD1; size: .; V: TRBV5-6; CDR3: CASSLEGTASYTF; DNA: TGTGCCAGCAGCTTGGAGGGGACAGCCTCATACACCTTC
J: TRBJ2-5; D: .; size: .; V: TRBV7-2; CDR3: CASGLRETQYF; DNA: TGTGCCAGCGGGCTTAGGGAGACCCAGTACTTC
J: TRBJ2-7; D: TRBD1; size: .; V: TRBV7-9; CDR3: CASSYYRGMSSYEQYF; DNA: TGTGCCAGCAGCTACTACAGGGGGATGAGCTCCTACGAGCAGTACTTC
J: TRBJ1-2; D: TRBD1; size: once; V: TRBV15; CDR3: CATSGGQGFYGYTF; DNA: TGTGCCACCAGCGGGGGACAGGGGTTCTATGGCTACACCTTC
J: TRBJ2-7; D: TRBD1; size: once; V: TRBV29-1; CDR3: CSVVETGGYEQYF; DNA: TGCAGCGTTGTAGAGACAGGGGGGTACGAGCAGTACTTC
J: TRBJ2-7; D: TRBD2; size: .; V: TRBV5-4; CDR3: CASSTSAGEYEQYF; DNA: TGTGCCAGCAGCACCTCGGCGGGGGAGTACGAGCAGTACTTC
J: TRBJ1-6; D: .; size: once; V: TRBV27; CDR3: CASSLRMGPGDSPLHF; DNA: TGTGCCAGCAGTTTACGTATGGGCCCGGGAGATTCACCCCTCCACTTT
J: TRBJ1-6; D: .; size: .; V: TRBV7-6; CDR3: CASSLDINSPLHF; DNA: TGTGCCAGCAGCTTAGACATTAATTCACCCCTCCACTTT
J: TRBJ1-2; D: TRBD1; size: .; V: TRBV5-6; CDR3: CASSLGQGAYGYTF; DNA: TGTGCCAGCAGCTTAGGGCAGGGGGCATATGGCTACACCTTC
J: TRBJ1-4; D: .; size: .; V: TRBV11-2; CDR3: CASSRGAGREKLFF; DNA: TGTGCCAGCAGCCGGGGGGCGGGGAGGGAAAAACTGTTTTTT
J: TRBJ1-2; D: .; size: .; V: TRBV7-9; CDR3: CASSLGGSGRLGNGYTF; DNA: TGTGCCAGCAGCTTAGGAGGGTCGGGCAGGCTCGGCAATGGCTACACCTTC
J: TRBJ1-4; D: .; size: once; V: TRBV12-5; CDR3: CASGLEGSGAPELFF; DNA: TGTGCTAGTGGTTTGGAAGGGAGCGGGGCCCCCGAACTGTTTTTT
J: TRBJ1-1; D: .; size: few; V: TRBV27; CDR3: CASSPPSGTEAFF; DNA: TGTGCCAGCAGTCCGCCGTCGGGAACTGAAGCTTTCTTT
J: TRBJ1-1; D: .; size: .; V: TRBV30; CDR3: CAWSDRNTEAFF; DNA: TGTGCCTGGAGCGACAGGAACACTGAAGCTTTCTTT
J: TRBJ2-6; D: TRBD1; size: few; V: TRBV6-2/TRBV6-3; CDR3: CASSAWGQGRSGANVLTF; DNA: TGTGCCAGCAGTGCTTGGGGACAGGGGCGCTCTGGGGCCAACGTCCTGACTTTC
J: TRBJ2-7; D: .; size: .; V: TRBV28; CDR3: CASSLSYGGAWGEQYF; DNA: TGTGCCAGCAGTTTATCGTACGGGGGCGCCTGGGGCGAGCAGTACTTC
J: TRBJ2-3; D: .; size: .; V: TRBV6-5; CDR3: CASSYSVGSTDTQYF; DNA: TGTGCCAGCAGTTACTCTGTGGGAAGCACAGATACGCAGTATTTT
J: TRBJ1-2; D: .; size: .; V: TRBV5-1; CDR3: CASSLGGEDNYGYTF; DNA: TGCGCCAGCAGCTTGGGAGGGGAAGATAACTATGGCTACACCTTC
J: TRBJ2-2; D: TRBD2; size: .; V: TRBV5-1; CDR3: CASSLGLAGANTGELFF; DNA: TGCGCCAGCAGCCTCGGACTAGCGGGGGCGAACACCGGGGAGCTGTTTTTT
J: TRBJ1-1; D: TRBD1; size: .; V: TRBV2; CDR3: CASSDDLDRETEAFF; DNA: TGTGCCAGCAGTGACGACCTGGACAGGGAAACTGAAGCTTTCTTT
J: TRBJ1-3; D: .; size: .; V: TRBV5-1; CDR3: CASSWTDSGNTIYF; DNA: TGCGCCAGCAGCTGGACGGACTCTGGAAACACCATATATTTT
J: TRBJ1-3; D: .; size: .; V: TRBV2; CDR3: CASRWRERGGNTIYF; DNA: TGTGCCAGCCGCTGGCGGGAGAGGGGTGGAAACACCATATATTTT
J: TRBJ2-5; D: .; size: .; V: TRBV7-2; CDR3: CASSNSFQETQYF; DNA: TGTGCCAGTTCTAATAGCTTCCAAGAGACCCAGTACTTC
J: TRBJ1-3; D: .; size: .; V: TRBV9; CDR3: CASSVTRNGNTIYF; DNA: TGTGCCAGCAGCGTAACACGGAATGGAAACACCATATATTTT
J: TRBJ1-2; D: .; size: .; V: TRBV5-1; CDR3: CASSPSLGAYGYTF; DNA: TGCGCCAGCAGCCCCTCACTGGGGGCCTATGGCTACACCTTC